These 9 T cell receptor beta chains came from one sample sequenced in a study of cytomegalovirus exposure and HLA in healthy donors. It was with 60 Vbeta and 13 Jbeta primers that the PCR ran. Clones were sequenced by immunoSEQ multiplex PCR, and TCRdb holds only the in-frame ones, with some missing. The sample records fewer than 250,000 clones, approximately 77% being singletons. The sample taken for sequencing was PBMCs. These TCRs come from a man aged 40-49 years in good health and CMV-seropositive.

This clone has more than one count but fewer than ten. The chain joins TRBV7-9 to TRBJ2-7; 9 nucleotides line up with TRBD1. CDR1 and CDR2 from the germline V gene are SEHNR and FQNEAQ (reference sequence). V lost 6 bases and J lost 6; bases outside the gene matches: 3. The CDR3 consists of 12 residues. Here the CDR3 reads CASRGTGSEQYF. DNA for the CDR3: TGTGCCAGCAGAGGGACAGGGAGCGAGCAGTACTTC.

The chain joins TRBV7-3 to TRBJ2-1; 8 bases line up with TRBD1. This CDR3 comprises 15 residues. CDR1 is SGHTA, CDR2 FQGTGA, per germline. With 4 bases clipped from V and 3 bases from J, the junction kept 5 bases outside the gene matches. CDR3 protein: CASSSDRGGYNEQFF. The CDR3 DNA sequence: TGTGCCAGCAGCTCCGACAGGGGTGGCTACAATGAGCAGTTCTTC.

This clone was seen a handful of times. The chain couples TRBV11-2 to TRBJ1-1; D might be TRBD1 (6 bases). The CDR3 extends over 14 amino acids. Germline assignment: CDR1 SGHAT and CDR2 FQNNGV. The V end was cut by 3 bases, the J end by 3 bases, with 11 bases between. The CDR3 DNA reads as TGTGCCAGCAGCTTCTTAGGGGGGGACACTGAAGCTTTCTTT. Translating gives CASSFLGGDTEAFF. The variable domain in full, with the rest retrieved from reference TRBV11-2 and TRBJ1-1, is EAGVAQSPRYKIIEKRQSVAFWCNPISGHATLYWYQQILGQGPKLLIQFQNNGVVDDSQLPKDRFSAERLKGVDSTLKIQPAKLEDSAVYLCASSFLGGDTEAFFGQGTRLTVV.

The chain couples TRBV7-2 to TRBJ2-3, with D hard to call. The CDR3 contains 15 residues. Germline V lookup: CDR1 SGHTA, CDR2 FQGNSA. V lost 0 bases and J lost 0, with 7 bases in between. The CDR3 loop reads CASSLALLSTDTQYF. Written as DNA, the CDR3 is TGTGCCAGCAGCTTAGCCCTCCTTAGCACAGATACGCAGTATTTT.

This clone has a handful of counts. The chain links TRBV4-2 to TRBJ2-1; 11 nucleotides align to TRBD2. Germline CDR1 LGHNA, CDR2 YNFKEQ. The J segment lost 5 bases and the V segment lost 0 bases, leaving 3 bases of the junction unmatched. The CDR3 spans 16 residues. CDR3: CASSQEGTSGNNEQFF. CDR3 sequence (DNA): TGTGCCAGCAGCCAAGAGGGGACTAGCGGAAACAATGAGCAGTTCTTC.

This clone appeared a few times. This rearrangement joins TRBV5-4 to TRBJ2-7; TRBD2 aligns across 7 bases. Germline CDR1 SGHNT, CDR2 YYREEE (reference sequence). This CDR3 contains 18 residues. Trimming removed 2 bases from V and 5 bases from J; junction bases left unmatched: 19. This CDR3 reads CASSFRARASGLPHEQYF. CDR3 coding DNA: TGTGCCAGCAGCTTTAGGGCCCGGGCTAGCGGTTTACCCCACGAGCAGTACTTC.

This chain uses TRBV6-5 with TRBJ1-4; possible D gene TRBD1, 5 bases. This CDR3 contains 15 residues. Germline CDR1 reads MNHEY; CDR2 reads SVGAGI. V was pared by 0 bases and J by 8 bases, with 13 bases between. The CDR3 nucleotides read TGTGCCAGCAGTTACTCGGGCGGGGCACTCGAAAAACTGTTTTTT. Its protein is CASSYSGGALEKLFF.

The sample holds one count of this clone. The genes are TRBV28 and TRBJ2-5, with a weak D call TRBD1 (6 bases). The CDR3 is 15 amino acids. In germline, CDR1 is MDHEN, CDR2 SYDVKM. The V end was cut by 5 bases, the J end by 5 bases, with 18 bases between. The CDR3 spells CASSPGAQGEETQYF. The CDR3, as DNA: TGTGCCAGCAGTCCAGGGGCGCAGGGTGAGGAGACCCAGTACTTC. Full variable domain (rest looked up from reference TRBV28 and TRBJ2-5): DVKVTQSSRYLVKRTGEKVFLECVQDMDHENMFWYRQDPGLGLRLIYFSYDVKMKEKGDIPEGYSVSREKKERFSLILESASTNQTSMYLCASSPGAQGEETQYFGPGTRLLVL.

V usage is TRBV2 and J usage is TRBJ2-5, with D tentatively TRBD1 (6 bases). The CDR3 sequence is 14 residues long. V was shortened by 5 bases and J by 5 bases, with 15 bases between the two germline ends. Germline V gene lookup returns CDR1 SNHLY and CDR2 FYNNEI. The CDR3 protein is CASSYGTRVETQYF. The CDR3 DNA reads as TGTGCCAGCAGTTACGGGACAAGGGTGGAGACCCAGTACTTC.